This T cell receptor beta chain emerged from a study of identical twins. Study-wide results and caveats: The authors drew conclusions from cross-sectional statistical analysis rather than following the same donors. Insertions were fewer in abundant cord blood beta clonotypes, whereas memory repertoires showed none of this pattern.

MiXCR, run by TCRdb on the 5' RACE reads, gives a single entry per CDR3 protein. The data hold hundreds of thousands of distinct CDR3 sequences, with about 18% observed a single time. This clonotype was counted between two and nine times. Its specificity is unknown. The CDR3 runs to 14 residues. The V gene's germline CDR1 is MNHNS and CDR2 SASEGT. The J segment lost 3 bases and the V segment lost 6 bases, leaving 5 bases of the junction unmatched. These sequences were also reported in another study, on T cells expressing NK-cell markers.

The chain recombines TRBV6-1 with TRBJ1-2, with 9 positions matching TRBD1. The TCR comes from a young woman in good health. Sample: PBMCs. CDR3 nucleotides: TGTGCCAGCAGGAACAGGGGGCAGGACTATGGCTACACCTTC. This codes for CASRNRGQDYGYTF.